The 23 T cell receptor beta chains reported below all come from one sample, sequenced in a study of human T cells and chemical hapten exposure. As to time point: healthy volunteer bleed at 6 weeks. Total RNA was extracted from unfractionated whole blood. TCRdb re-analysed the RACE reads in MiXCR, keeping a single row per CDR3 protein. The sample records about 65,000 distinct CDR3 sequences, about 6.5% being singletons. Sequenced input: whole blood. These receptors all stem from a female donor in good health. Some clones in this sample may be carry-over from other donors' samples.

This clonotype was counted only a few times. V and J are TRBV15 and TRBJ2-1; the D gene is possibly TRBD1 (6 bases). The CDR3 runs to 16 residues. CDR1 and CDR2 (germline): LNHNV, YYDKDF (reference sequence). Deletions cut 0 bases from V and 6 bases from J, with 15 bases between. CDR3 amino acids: CATSRDLGARSNEQFF. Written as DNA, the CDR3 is TGTGCCACCAGCAGAGATTTGGGGGCGCGTAGCAATGAGCAGTTCTTC.

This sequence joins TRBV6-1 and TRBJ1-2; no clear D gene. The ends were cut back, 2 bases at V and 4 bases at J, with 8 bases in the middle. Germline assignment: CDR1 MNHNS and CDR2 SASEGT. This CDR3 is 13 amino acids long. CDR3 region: CASSEPVPYGYTF. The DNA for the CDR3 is TGTGCCAGCAGTGAACCGGTCCCCTATGGCTACACCTTC.

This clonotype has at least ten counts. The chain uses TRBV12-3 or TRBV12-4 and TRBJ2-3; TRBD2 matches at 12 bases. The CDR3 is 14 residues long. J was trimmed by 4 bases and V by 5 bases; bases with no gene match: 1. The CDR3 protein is CASSGLAGPDTQYF. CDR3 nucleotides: TGTGCCAGCAGTGGACTAGCGGGACCAGATACGCAGTATTTT.

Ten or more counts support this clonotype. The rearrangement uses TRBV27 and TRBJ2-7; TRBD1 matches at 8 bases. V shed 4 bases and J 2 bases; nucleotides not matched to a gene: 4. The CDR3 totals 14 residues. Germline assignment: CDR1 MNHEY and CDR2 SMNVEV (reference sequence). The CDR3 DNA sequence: TGTGCCAGCAGTTGGCGGGACAGGACCTACGAGCAGTACTTC. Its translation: CASSWRDRTYEQYF.

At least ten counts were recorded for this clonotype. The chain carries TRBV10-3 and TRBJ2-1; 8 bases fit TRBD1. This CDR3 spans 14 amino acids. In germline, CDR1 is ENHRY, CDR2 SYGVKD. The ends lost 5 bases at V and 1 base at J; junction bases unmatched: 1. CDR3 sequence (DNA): TGTGCCATCAGTACAGGGGGGTCCTACAATGAGCAGTTCTTC. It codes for CAISTGGSYNEQFF.

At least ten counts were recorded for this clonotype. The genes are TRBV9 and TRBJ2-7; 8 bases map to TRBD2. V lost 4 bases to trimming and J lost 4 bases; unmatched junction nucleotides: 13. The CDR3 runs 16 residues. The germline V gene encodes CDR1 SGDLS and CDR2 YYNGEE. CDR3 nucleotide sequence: TGTGCCAGCAGCCCCAACCCCGGGGGGGGAACGTACGAGCAGTACTTC. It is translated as CASSPNPGGGTYEQYF.

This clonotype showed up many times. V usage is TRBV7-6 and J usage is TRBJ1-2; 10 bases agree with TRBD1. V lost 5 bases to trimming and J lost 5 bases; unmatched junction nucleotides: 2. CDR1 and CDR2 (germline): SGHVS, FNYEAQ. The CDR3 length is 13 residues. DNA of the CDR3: TGTGCCAGCAGCGCGGGACAGGGGTATGGCTACACCTTC. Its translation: CASSAGQGYGYTF. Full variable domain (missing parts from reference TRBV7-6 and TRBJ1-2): GAGVSQSPRYKVTKRGQDVALRCDPISGHVSLYWYRQALGQGPEFLTYFNYEAQQDKSGLPNDRFSAERPEGSISTLTIQRTEQRDSAMYRCASSAGQGYGYTFGSGTRLTVV.

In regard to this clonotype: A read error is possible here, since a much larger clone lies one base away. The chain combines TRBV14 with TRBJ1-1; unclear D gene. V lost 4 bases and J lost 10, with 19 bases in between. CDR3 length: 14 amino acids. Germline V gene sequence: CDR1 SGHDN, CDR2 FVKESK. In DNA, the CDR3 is TGTGCCAGCAGCCCCCGTGTTGTGGGCTATGGAGCTTTCTTT. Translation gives CASSPRVVGYGAFF.

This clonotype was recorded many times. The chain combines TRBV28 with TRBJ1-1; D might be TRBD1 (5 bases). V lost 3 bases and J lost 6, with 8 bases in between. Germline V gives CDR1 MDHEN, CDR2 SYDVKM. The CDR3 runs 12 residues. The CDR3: CASSFWGAEAFF. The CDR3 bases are TGTGCCAGCAGTTTCTGGGGGGCTGAAGCTTTCTTT.

CDR3 DNA sequence: TGTGCCAGCAGTGAAATGGGGGGAGGTACAGATACGCAGTATTTT. Amino acids: CASSEMGGGTDTQYF. The chain joins TRBV6-1 to TRBJ2-3; D is possibly TRBD2 (6 bases). The germline CDR1 and CDR2 sequences are MNHNS and SASEGT. V was shortened by 2 bases and J by 3 bases, with 12 bases between the two germline ends. The CDR3 has 15 amino acids.

The CDR3 nucleotides read TGCGCCAGCAGCTTGGCCTCCGGGACAGGGGGCGGGCAGTACTTC. This gives the protein CASSLASGTGGGQYF. The chain combines TRBV5-1 with TRBJ2-7, with 12 nucleotides matching TRBD1. The CDR3 spans 15 residues. Germline assignment: CDR1 SGHRS and CDR2 YFSETQ. Trimming removed 0 bases from V and 9 bases from J; junction bases left unmatched: 7.

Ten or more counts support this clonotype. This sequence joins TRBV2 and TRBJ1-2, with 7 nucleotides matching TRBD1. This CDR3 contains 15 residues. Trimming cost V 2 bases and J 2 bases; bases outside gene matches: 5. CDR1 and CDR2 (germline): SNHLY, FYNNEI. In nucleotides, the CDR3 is TGTGCCAGCAGTGAATGGGACAGCAGGAACTATGGCTACACCTTC. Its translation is CASSEWDSRNYGYTF.

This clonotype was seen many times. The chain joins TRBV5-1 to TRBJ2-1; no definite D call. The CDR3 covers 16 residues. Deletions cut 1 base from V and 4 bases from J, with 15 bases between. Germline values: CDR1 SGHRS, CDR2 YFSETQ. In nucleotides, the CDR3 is TGCGCCAGCAGCTTGAACGGTCGGCTAGAATACAATGAGCAGTTCTTC. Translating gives CASSLNGRLEYNEQFF. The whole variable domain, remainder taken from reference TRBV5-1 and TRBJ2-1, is KAGVTQTPRYLIKTRGQQVTLSCSPISGHRSVSWYQQTPGQGLQFLFEYFSETQRNKGNFPGRFSGRQFSNSRSEMNVSTLELGDSALYLCASSLNGRLEYNEQFFGPGTRLTVL.

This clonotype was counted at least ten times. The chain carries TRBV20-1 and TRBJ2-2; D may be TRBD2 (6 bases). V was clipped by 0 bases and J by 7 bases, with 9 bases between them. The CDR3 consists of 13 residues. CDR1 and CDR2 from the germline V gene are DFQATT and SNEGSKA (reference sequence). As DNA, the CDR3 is TGCAGTGCTAGAGATGTTAGCGGCGGGGAGCTGTTTTTT. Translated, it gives CSARDVSGGELFF.

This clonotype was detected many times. In DNA, the CDR3 is TGCAGCGTTCTGGGAGGTCCCTTTTCCACTGAAGCTTTCTTT. It translates to CSVLGGPFSTEAFF. The chain uses TRBV29-1 and TRBJ1-1; D not resolved. Germline lookup yields CDR1 SQVTM and CDR2 ANQGSEA. Trimming shortened V by 5 bases and J by 4 bases, and 17 bases separated the two germline ends. The CDR3 is made up of 14 amino acids.

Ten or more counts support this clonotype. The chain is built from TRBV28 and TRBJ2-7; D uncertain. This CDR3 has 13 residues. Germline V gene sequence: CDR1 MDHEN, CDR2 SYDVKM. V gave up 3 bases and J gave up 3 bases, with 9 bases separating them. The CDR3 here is CASSFGYFYEQYF. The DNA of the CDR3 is TGTGCCAGCAGTTTCGGATATTTCTACGAGCAGTACTTC.

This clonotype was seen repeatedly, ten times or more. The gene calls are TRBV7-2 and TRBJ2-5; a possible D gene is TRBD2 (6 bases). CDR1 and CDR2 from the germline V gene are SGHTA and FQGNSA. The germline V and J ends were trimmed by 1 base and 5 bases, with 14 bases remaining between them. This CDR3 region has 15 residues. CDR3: CASSLEGGMDETQYF. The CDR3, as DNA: TGTGCCAGCAGCTTAGAAGGCGGGATGGATGAGACCCAGTACTTC.

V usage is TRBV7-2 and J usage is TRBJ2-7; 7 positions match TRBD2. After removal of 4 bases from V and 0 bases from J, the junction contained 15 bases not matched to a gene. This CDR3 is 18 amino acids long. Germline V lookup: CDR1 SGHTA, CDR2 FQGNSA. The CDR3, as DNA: TGTGCCAGCAGCTCCTTGGGGGGGAGCAAAACAAGCTCCTACGAGCAGTACTTC. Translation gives CASSSLGGSKTSSYEQYF.

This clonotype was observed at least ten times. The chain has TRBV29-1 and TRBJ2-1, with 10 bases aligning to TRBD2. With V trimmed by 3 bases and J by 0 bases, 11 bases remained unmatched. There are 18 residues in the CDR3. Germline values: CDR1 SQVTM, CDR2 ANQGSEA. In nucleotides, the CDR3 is TGCAGCGTTGAGGGGAATAGCGGGAGGACTCCCTCCTACAATGAGCAGTTCTTC. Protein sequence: CSVEGNSGRTPSYNEQFF.

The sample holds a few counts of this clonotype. CDR3 residues: CASILAGGPSETQYF. The CDR3 DNA follows: TGTGCCAGCATCCTAGCGGGAGGGCCCTCCGAGACCCAGTACTTC. The chain combines TRBV2 with TRBJ2-5; 12 bases map to TRBD2. The V segment lost 7 bases and the J segment 5 bases; nucleotides outside the gene matches: 8. The CDR3 runs 15 residues. Germline CDR1 is SNHLY and CDR2 is FYNNEI.

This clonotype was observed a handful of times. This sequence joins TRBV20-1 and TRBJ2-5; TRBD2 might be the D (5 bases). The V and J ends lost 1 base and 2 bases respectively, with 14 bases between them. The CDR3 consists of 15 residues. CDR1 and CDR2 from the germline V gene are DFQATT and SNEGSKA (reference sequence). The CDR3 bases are TGCAGTGCTAGAGTCGAGACTACCCCGCAAGAGACCCAGTACTTC. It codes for CSARVETTPQETQYF.

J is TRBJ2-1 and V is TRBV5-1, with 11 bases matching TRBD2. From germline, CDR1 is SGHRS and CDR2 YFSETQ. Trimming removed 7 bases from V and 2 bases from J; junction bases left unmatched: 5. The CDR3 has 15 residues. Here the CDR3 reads CASHLAGGPYNEQFF. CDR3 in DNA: TGCGCCAGCCATTTAGCGGGAGGGCCCTACAATGAGCAGTTCTTC.

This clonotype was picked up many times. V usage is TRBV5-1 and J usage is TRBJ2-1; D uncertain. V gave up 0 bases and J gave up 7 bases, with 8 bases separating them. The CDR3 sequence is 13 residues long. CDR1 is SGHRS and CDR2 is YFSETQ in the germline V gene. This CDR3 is CASSLAPLNEQFF. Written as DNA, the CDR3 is TGCGCCAGCAGCTTGGCCCCGCTAAATGAGCAGTTCTTC.